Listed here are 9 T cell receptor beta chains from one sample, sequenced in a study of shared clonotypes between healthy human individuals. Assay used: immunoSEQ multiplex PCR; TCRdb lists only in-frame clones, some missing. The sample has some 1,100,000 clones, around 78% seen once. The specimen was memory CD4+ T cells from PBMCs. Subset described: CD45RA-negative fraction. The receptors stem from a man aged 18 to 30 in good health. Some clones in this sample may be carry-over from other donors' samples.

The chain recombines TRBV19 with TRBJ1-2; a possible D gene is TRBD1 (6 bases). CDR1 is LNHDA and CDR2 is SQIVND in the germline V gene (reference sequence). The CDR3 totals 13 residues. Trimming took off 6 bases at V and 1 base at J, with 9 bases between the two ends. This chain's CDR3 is CASSPDSNYGYTF. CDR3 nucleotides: TGTGCCAGTAGCCCGGACAGTAACTATGGCTACACCTTC. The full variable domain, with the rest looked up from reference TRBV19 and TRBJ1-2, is DGGITQSPKYLFRKEGQNVTLSCEQNLNHDAMYWYRQDPGQGLRLIYYSQIVNDFQKGDIAEGYSVSREKKESFPLTVTSAQKNPTAFYLCASSPDSNYGYTFGSGTRLTVV.

The CDR3 DNA reads as TGTGCCAGCAGTATAGACGATCCTAGCACAGATACGCAGTATTTT. This gives the protein CASSIDDPSTDTQYF. The chain is built from TRBV7-9 and TRBJ2-3; no clear D gene. CDR1 SEHNR and CDR2 FQNEAQ come from the germline V gene (reference sequence). The V gene lost 6 bases and the J gene lost 0 bases, with 13 bases spanning the gap. The CDR3 sequence is 15 residues long. Full variable domain (remainder filled in from reference TRBV7-9 and TRBJ2-3): DTGVSQNPRHKITKRGQNVTFRCDPISEHNRLYWYRQTLGQGPEFLTYFQNEAQLEKSRLLSDRFSAERPKGSFSTLEIQRTEQGDSAMYLCASSIDDPSTDTQYFGPGTRLTVL.

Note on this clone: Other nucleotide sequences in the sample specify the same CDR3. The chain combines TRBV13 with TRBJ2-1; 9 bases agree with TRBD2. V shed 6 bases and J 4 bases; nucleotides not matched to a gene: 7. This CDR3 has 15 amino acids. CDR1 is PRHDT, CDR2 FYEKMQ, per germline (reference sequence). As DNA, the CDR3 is TGTGCCAGCAGTTTGACTAGCGGCTCTTACAATGAGCAGTTCTTC. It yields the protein CASSLTSGSYNEQFF.

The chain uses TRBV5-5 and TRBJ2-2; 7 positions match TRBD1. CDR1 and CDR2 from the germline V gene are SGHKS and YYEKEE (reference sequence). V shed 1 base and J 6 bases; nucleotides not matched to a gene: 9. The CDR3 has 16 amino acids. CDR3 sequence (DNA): TGTGCCAGCAGCTTGCCCCGACAGGGCGACGCCGGGGAGCTGTTTTTT. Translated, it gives CASSLPRQGDAGELFF.

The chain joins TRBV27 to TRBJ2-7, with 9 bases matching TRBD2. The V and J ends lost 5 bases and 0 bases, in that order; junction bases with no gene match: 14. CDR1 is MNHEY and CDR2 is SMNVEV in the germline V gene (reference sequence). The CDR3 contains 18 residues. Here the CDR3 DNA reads TGTGCCAGCAGTGCGGGACTAGCCCGCCCCAGGAGCTCCTACGAGCAGTACTTC. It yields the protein CASSAGLARPRSSYEQYF.

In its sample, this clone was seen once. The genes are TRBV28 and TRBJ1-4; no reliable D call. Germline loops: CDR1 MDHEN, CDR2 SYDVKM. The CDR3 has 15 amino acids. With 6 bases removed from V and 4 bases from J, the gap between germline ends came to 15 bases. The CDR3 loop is CASRLLGSFNEKLFF. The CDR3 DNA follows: TGTGCCAGCAGACTCCTGGGCTCCTTTAATGAAAAACTGTTTTTT.

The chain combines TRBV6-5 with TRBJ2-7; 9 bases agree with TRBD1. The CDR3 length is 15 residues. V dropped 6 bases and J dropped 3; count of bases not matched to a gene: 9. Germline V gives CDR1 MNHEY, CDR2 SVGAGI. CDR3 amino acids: CASRPYRGPHYEQYF. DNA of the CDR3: TGTGCCAGCAGGCCATACAGGGGGCCCCACTACGAGCAGTACTTC.

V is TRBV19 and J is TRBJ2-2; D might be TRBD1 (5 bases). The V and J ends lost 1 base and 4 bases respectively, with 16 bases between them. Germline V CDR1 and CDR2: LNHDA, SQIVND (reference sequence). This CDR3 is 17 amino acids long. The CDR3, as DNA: TGTGCCAGTAGTATAGTATGGCAGGCTGGGGCCACCGGGGAGCTGTTTTTT. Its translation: CASSIVWQAGATGELFF.

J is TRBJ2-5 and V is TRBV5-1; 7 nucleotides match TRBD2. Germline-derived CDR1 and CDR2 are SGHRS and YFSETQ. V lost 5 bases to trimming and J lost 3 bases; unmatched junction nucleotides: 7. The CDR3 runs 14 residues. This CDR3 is CASSSGGEKETQYF. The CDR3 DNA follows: TGCGCCAGCAGTTCGGGGGGTGAGAAAGAGACCCAGTACTTC. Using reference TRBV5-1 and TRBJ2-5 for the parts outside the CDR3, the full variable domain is KAGVTQTPRYLIKTRGQQVTLSCSPISGHRSVSWYQQTPGQGLQFLFEYFSETQRNKGNFPGRFSGRQFSNSRSEMNVSTLELGDSALYLCASSSGGEKETQYFGPGTRLLVL.